Each of the 5 T cell receptor beta chains below was sequenced from the same sample in a study of PD-L1 blockade in urothelial cancer. Clones were sequenced by immunoSEQ multiplex PCR, and TCRdb holds only the in-frame ones, with some missing. The table lists about 82,000 clones, 82% of them singletons. This specimen consisted of PBMCs, obtained around atezolizumab (anti-PD-L1) treatment. The receptors come from a man in his 70s with urothelial cancer.

The V call is TRBV27, the J call TRBJ1-5; 9 nucleotides line up with TRBD1. V lost 5 bases and J lost 6; bases outside the gene matches: 8. This CDR3 has 15 residues. The V gene's germline CDR1 is MNHEY and CDR2 SMNVEV (reference sequence). CDR3 in amino acids: CASSPRQTGGQPQHF. The CDR3, as DNA: TGTGCCAGCAGTCCCCGGCAGACAGGGGGTCAGCCCCAGCATTTT.

The chain is built from TRBV27 and TRBJ1-1; TRBD1 agrees at 12 bases. Looked up from germline, CDR1 is MNHEY and CDR2 is SMNVEV (reference sequence). V gave up 5 bases and J gave up 6 bases; unmatched junction bases: 10. There are 16 residues in the CDR3. The CDR3 spells CASSVRDRGLKPEAFF. The CDR3 region has the DNA TGTGCCAGCAGTGTCCGGGACAGGGGGCTTAAACCTGAAGCTTTCTTT.

The chain is built from TRBV4-2 and TRBJ1-1, with D tentatively TRBD1 (6 bases). V lost 1 base and J lost 6, with 15 bases in between. Looked up from germline, CDR1 is LGHNA and CDR2 is YNFKEQ. The CDR3 spans 15 residues. The DNA for the CDR3 is TGTGCCAGCAGCCAAGTTCAGGGGAGGGTTGCTGAAGCTTTCTTT. Its translation: CASSQVQGRVAEAFF.

The gene calls are TRBV11-2 and TRBJ1-1; 11 nucleotides line up with TRBD1. This CDR3 has 18 amino acids. The V gene's germline CDR1 is SGHAT and CDR2 FQNNGV. J gave up 3 bases and V 5 bases, and 14 bases lay outside the gene matches. The CDR3, as DNA: TGTGCCAGCAGCACCCGGACAGGGGGCACGTTTTTCGACACTGAAGCTTTCTTT. Its protein product is CASSTRTGGTFFDTEAFF.

The rearrangement links TRBV5-4 to TRBJ2-7; TRBD2 matches 13 bases. The CDR3 contains 15 residues. Germline V gene lookup returns CDR1 SGHNT and CDR2 YYREEE (reference sequence). After removal of 4 bases from V and 3 bases from J, the junction contained 4 bases not matched to a gene. CDR3 in DNA: TGTGCCAGCAGCCCATGGACTAGCGGGAGCTACGAGCAGTACTTC. Residues: CASSPWTSGSYEQYF.